This T cell receptor beta chain was documented in a study of identical twins. This clonotype was recorded many times. The V end was cut by 2 bases, the J end by 8 bases, with 12 bases between. The V gene's germline CDR1 is DFQATT and CDR2 SNEGSKA (reference sequence). The CDR3 has 12 residues. TCRdb recomputed calls from the 5' RACE reads with MiXCR, one row per CDR3 protein. The data contain about 720,000 distinct CDR3 sequences, 18% of them singletons. These data are also associated with another study on T cells expressing NK-cell markers. That work states: Among the experiments, several used an anti-gamma-delta TCR antibody to restrict sorting to alpha-beta TCR T cells. Roughly 1.0-7.0% of CD8+ T cells in over five donors belonged to dominant NKG2C+ clonotypes.

This chain links TRBV20-1 with TRBJ1-2, with a possible D match to TRBD1 (5 bases). Material: PBMCs. The TCR comes from a young woman in good health. CDR3 loop: CSARRGFWGYTF. CDR3 sequence (DNA): TGCAGTGCTAGAAGGGGTTTTTGGGGCTACACCTTC.